Listed below are T cell receptor beta chains from one sample, sequenced in a study of cytomegalovirus exposure and HLA in healthy donors. Generated by immunoSEQ multiplex PCR, the TCRdb table keeps only in-frame clones and is missing some. The sample has around 150,000 clones; approximately 82% are singletons. The sequenced sample was PBMCs. The receptors were gathered from a man aged 30 to 45 in good health and CMV-seropositive. Each CDR3 is given with its conserved first and last residue. A D gene is named only where the DNA matches it firmly.

>TRBJ2-1|TRBV18|.
CASSVQEGAGREQFF
>TRBJ2-1|TRBV6-1|.
CASSEARRTNEQFF
>TRBJ2-7|TRBV14|TRBD2
CASSPRSLGTSGTSYEQYF
>TRBJ1-2|TRBV7-2|TRBD1
CASSPDRENGYTF
>TRBJ2-3|TRBV28|.
CASLMQGGDTQYF
>TRBJ2-2|TRBV7-3|TRBD2
CASSRLAGGPGELFF
>TRBJ1-1|TRBV9|.
CASSGGQTEAFF
>TRBJ1-2|TRBV6-6|.
CASRDTGANYGYTF
>TRBJ1-2|TRBV30|.
CAWEDSLYGYTF
>TRBJ2-1|TRBV27|TRBD2
CASNSASGISFYNEQFF
>TRBJ2-3|TRBV6-1|.
CASSDPQLRAQYF
>TRBJ1-2|TRBV4-1|.
CASSGTGGGVIYYGYTF
>TRBJ1-2|TRBV30|.
CAWSGGNGYGYTF